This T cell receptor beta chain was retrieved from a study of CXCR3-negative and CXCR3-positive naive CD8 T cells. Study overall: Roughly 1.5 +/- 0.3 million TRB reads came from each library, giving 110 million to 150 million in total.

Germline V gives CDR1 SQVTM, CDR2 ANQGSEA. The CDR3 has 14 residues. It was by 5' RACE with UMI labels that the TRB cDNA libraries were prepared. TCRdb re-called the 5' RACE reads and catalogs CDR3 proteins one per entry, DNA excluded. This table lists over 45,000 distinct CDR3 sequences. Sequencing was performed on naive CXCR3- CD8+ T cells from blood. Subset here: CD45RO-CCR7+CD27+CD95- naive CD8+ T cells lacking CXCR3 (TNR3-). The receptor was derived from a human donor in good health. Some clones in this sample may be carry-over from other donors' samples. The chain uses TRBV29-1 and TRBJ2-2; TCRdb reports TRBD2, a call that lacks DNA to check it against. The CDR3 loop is CSVGGTEKVGELFF.